This TCR beta chain was observed in a study of CXCR3-negative and CXCR3-positive naive CD8 T cells. Study-wide results and limits: For memory CD8+ cells diversity was much lower, but both naive subsets had comparably high diversity.

To note about this clonotype: As yet, its antigen is unknown.

This CDR3 is built from 18 residues. CDR1 and CDR2 (germline): SQVTM, ANQGSEA. Preparation of TRB cDNA libraries relied on 5' RACE carrying UMI labels. TCRdb re-called the 5' RACE reads and catalogs CDR3 proteins one per entry, DNA excluded. Its listing shows approximately 26,000 distinct CDR3 sequences. This chain connects TRBV29-1 to TRBJ2-1; TCRdb designates TRBD2, a call that cannot be tested without DNA. What was sequenced was naive CXCR3- CD8+ T cells from blood. The subset denotes: CD45RO-CCR7+CD27+CD95- naive CD8+ T cells lacking CXCR3 (TNR3-). This TCR derives from a human donor in good health. Some clones in this sample may be carry-over from other donors' samples. Here the CDR3 reads CSVEVLAGTTTLYNEQFF.